This is a list of T cell receptor beta chains from one sample in a study of cytomegalovirus exposure and HLA in healthy donors. The method was immunoSEQ multiplex PCR; TCRdb's version includes in-frame clones alone and lacks a portion of them. This table has approximately 200,000 clones, 75% to 85% appearing once. The sample was PBMCs. Receptors originate from a woman in her forties or fifties in good health and CMV-seropositive. Each CDR3 is given with its conserved first and last residue. Fields, in order: CDR3 protein, CDR3 DNA, clone size, D gene, J gene, V gene. D genes are given only for firm matches. A clone size is listed for some rows: how often the clone was seen (once, few, many), or a class if it is expanded.

CDR3aa: CASSLSSPGLAGGGHYNEQFF
CDR3nt: TGTGCCAGCAGTTTATCGTCCCCGGGACTAGCGGGGGGGGGTCATTACAATGAGCAGTTCTTC
abundance: .
d_gene: TRBD2
j_gene: TRBJ2-1
v_gene: TRBV27

CDR3aa: CVSSGGYNEQFF
CDR3nt: TGTGTATCTAGCGGGGGATACAATGAGCAGTTCTTC
abundance: .
d_gene: TRBD2
j_gene: TRBJ2-1
v_gene: TRBV18

CDR3aa: CASSERQGFYNEQFF
CDR3nt: TGTGCCAGCAGTGAACGACAGGGATTCTACAATGAGCAGTTCTTC
abundance: .
d_gene: TRBD1
j_gene: TRBJ2-1
v_gene: TRBV6-1

CDR3aa: CASSLTGAGANVLTF
CDR3nt: TGTGCCAGCAGCCTTACAGGGGCTGGGGCCAACGTCCTGACTTTC
abundance: once
d_gene: TRBD1
j_gene: TRBJ2-6
v_gene: TRBV7-9

CDR3aa: CASSPRGGAGNEQFF
CDR3nt: TGTGCCAGCAGCCCCCGAGGGGGGGCCGGGAATGAGCAGTTCTTC
abundance: once
d_gene: .
j_gene: TRBJ2-1
v_gene: TRBV7-9

CDR3aa: CASSMRESYEQYF
CDR3nt: TGTGCCAGTAGTATGAGGGAGTCCTACGAGCAGTACTTC
abundance: .
d_gene: .
j_gene: TRBJ2-7
v_gene: TRBV19

CDR3aa: CASSFGDTQYF
CDR3nt: TGTGCCAGCAGCTTCGGTGATACGCAGTATTTT
abundance: .
d_gene: .
j_gene: TRBJ2-3
v_gene: TRBV7-9

CDR3aa: CASSHPGTRERFSYNEQFF
CDR3nt: TGCGCCAGCAGTCATCCCGGGACTAGAGAAAGATTTAGCTACAATGAGCAGTTCTTC
abundance: .
d_gene: TRBD2
j_gene: TRBJ2-1
v_gene: TRBV5-1

CDR3aa: CAIHYRDRVLSEQYF
CDR3nt: TGTGCCATCCACTACCGGGACAGGGTTCTTTCCGAGCAGTACTTC
abundance: once
d_gene: TRBD1
j_gene: TRBJ2-7
v_gene: TRBV19

CDR3aa: CASSRTGVGSEAFF
CDR3nt: TGTGCCAGCAGTAGGACAGGGGTGGGGTCTGAAGCTTTCTTT
abundance: .
d_gene: TRBD1
j_gene: TRBJ1-1
v_gene: TRBV28

CDR3aa: CASSTPSTGDNYGYTF
CDR3nt: TGTGCCAGCAGTACCCCCTCGACAGGGGATAACTATGGCTACACCTTC
abundance: .
d_gene: TRBD1
j_gene: TRBJ1-2
v_gene: TRBV6-6

CDR3aa: CASSLVSGTPYNEQFF
CDR3nt: TGTGCCAGCAGCTTGGTTTCGGGGACACCCTACAATGAGCAGTTCTTC
abundance: once
d_gene: .
j_gene: TRBJ2-1
v_gene: TRBV5-4

CDR3aa: CASTSSGGNQPQHF
CDR3nt: TGCGCCAGCACCTCTTCGGGTGGGAATCAGCCCCAGCATTTT
abundance: few
d_gene: .
j_gene: TRBJ1-5
v_gene: TRBV10-2